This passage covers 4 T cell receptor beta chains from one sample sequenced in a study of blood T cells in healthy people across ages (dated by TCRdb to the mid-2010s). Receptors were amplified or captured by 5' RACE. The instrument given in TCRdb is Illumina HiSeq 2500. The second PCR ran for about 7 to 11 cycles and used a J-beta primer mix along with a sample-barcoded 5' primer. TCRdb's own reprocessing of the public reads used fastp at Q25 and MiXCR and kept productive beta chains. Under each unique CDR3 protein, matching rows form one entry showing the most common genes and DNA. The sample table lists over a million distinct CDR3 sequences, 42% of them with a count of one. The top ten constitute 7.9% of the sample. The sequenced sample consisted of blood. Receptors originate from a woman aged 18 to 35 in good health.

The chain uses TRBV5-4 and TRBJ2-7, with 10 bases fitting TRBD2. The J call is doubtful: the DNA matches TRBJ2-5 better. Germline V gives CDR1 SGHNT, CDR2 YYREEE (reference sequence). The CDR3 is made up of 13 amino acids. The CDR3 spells CASQGGLAETQYF. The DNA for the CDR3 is TGTGCCTCCCAGGGGGGACTAGCGGAGACCCAGTACTTC.

CDR3 DNA: TGTGCCAGCAGTGAAGCGGAGACAGTCGGTTCGGAGTACTTC. This translates into CASSEAETVGSEYF. The chain employs TRBV2 and TRBJ2-5, with TRBD1 as a possible D gene (5 bases). Trimming shortened V by 0 bases and J by 12 bases, and 17 bases separated the two germline ends. The CDR3 has 14 amino acids. Germline V lookup: CDR1 SNHLY, CDR2 FYNNEI. Using reference TRBV2 and TRBJ2-5 for the parts outside the CDR3, the full variable domain is EPEVTQTPSHQVTQMGQEVILRCVPISNHLYFYWYRQILGQKVEFLVSFYNNEISEKSEIFDDQFSVERPDGSNFTLKIRSTKLEDSAMYFCASSEAETVGSEYFGPGTRLLVL.

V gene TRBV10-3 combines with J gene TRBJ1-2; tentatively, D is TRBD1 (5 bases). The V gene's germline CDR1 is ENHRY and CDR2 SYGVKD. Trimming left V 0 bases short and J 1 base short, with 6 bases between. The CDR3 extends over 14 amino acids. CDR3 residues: CAISESDSNYGYTF. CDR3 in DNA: TGTGCCATCAGTGAGTCTGACAGTAACTATGGCTACACCTTC.

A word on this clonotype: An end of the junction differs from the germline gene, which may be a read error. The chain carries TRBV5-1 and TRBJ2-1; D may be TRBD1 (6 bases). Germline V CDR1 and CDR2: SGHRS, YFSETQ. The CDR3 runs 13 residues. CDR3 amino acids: CDSSVQGSDEQFF. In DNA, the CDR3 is TGCGACAGCAGCGTACAGGGTTCTGATGAGCAGTTCTTC.